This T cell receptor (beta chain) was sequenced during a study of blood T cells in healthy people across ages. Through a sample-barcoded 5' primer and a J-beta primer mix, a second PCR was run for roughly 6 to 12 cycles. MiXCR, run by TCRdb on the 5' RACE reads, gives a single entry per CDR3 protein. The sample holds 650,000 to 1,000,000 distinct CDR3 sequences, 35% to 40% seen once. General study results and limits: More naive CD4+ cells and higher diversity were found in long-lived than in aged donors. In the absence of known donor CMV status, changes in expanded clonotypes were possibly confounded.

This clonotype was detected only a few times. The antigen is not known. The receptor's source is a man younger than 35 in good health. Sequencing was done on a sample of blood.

The CDR3 DNA sequence: TGTGCCAGCAGAGCAGGAATGAACACTGAAGCTTTCTTT. It is translated as CASRAGMNTEAFF. The genes are TRBV7-2 and TRBJ1-1; D uncertain. CDR3 length: 13 amino acids. Trimming took off 6 bases at V and 0 bases at J, with 8 bases between the two ends. CDR1 is SGHTA and CDR2 is FQGNSA in the germline V gene. The whole variable domain, remainder taken from reference TRBV7-2 and TRBJ1-1, is GAGVSQSPSNKVTEKGKDVELRCDPISGHTALYWYRQSLGQGLEFLIYFQGNSAPDKSGLPSDRFSAERTGGSVSTLTIQRTQQEDSAVYLCASRAGMNTEAFFGQGTRLTVV.